This entry is about one T cell receptor (beta chain). Germline lookup yields CDR1 LGHNA and CDR2 YNFKEQ. This CDR3 has 14 amino acids. V lost 2 bases, J lost 3 bases, and 9 bases lay in between. The sample belongs to a study of cytomegalovirus exposure and HLA in healthy donors. The PCR had 60 Vbeta and 13 Jbeta primers. The method was immunoSEQ multiplex PCR; TCRdb's version includes in-frame clones alone and lacks a portion of them. The sample lists roughly 150,000 clones; about 70% were seen once. Material: PBMCs. This chain links TRBV4-2 with TRBJ2-3; D gene ambiguous. The clonotype was recovered from a man aged 25 to 40 in good health and CMV-seropositive. CDR3 DNA: TGTGCCAGCAGCCAACTAGGTTCGACAGATACGCAGTATTTT. Translating it yields CASSQLGSTDTQYF.